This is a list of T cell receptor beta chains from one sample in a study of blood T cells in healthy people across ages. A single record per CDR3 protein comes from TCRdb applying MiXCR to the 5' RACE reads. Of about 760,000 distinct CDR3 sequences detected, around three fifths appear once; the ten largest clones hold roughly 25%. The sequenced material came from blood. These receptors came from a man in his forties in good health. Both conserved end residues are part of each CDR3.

CASSTGYGNQPQHF | TRBJ1-5 | TRBV6-4
CASSRGTVRAGELFF | TRBJ2-2 | TRBV5-1
CASSLVNYGYTF | TRBJ1-2 | TRBV28
CASSLAPELAGETQYF | TRBJ2-5 | TRBV5-1
CSATLIYGYTF | TRBJ1-2 | TRBV20-1
CAIRGDGLDTQYF | TRBJ2-3 | TRBV10-3
CASSFPTSGRPYEQYF | TRBJ2-7 | TRBV5-1
CASSLGNSQPYGYTF | TRBJ1-2 | TRBV7-2
CASSVDRGDGCTF | TRBJ1-2 | TRBV9
CASSYDRLHIQYF | TRBJ2-7 | TRBV6-2/TRBV6-3
CASSQDRSEYGGRANEQYF | TRBJ2-7 | TRBV4-1
CASSLRQGEETQYF | TRBJ2-5 | TRBV27
CASSLRDRVFEQYF | TRBJ2-7 | TRBV28
CAISGQGYGHGYTF | TRBJ1-2 | TRBV10-3
CASSVDRGDEQYF | TRBJ2-7 | TRBV6-1
CASSFRPDEQYF | TRBJ2-7 | TRBV5-5
CSAYYSQGRGPRRQHF | TRBJ1-5 | TRBV20-1
CASSLRDSTDTQYF | TRBJ2-3 | TRBV6-4
CSVEGRELGNGYTF | TRBJ1-2 | TRBV29-1
CASSQVASGTDTQYF | TRBJ2-3 | TRBV4-1
CAISESTRETQYF | TRBJ2-5 | TRBV10-3
CASTPRTSGTYEQYF | TRBJ2-7 | TRBV5-1
CASRGVVGSEQFF | TRBJ2-1 | TRBV13
CSAGTFEQQETQFF | - | TRBV29-1
CASSRSGRGDSYEQYF | TRBJ2-7 | TRBV6-5
CASSSEPTGMGYGYTF | TRBJ1-2 | TRBV7-8
CASSPVTGVFYNEQFF | TRBJ2-1 | TRBV3-1
CASSYPGLPADTQYF | TRBJ2-3 | TRBV6-5
CASSQGHSGANVLTF | TRBJ2-6 | TRBV4-3
CASSYVPGAKNIQYF | TRBJ2-4 | TRBV6-2/TRBV6-3
CSGTSGIYNEQFF | TRBJ2-1 | TRBV20-1
CASSSTASYEQYF | TRBJ2-7 | TRBV7-6
CASSHLSAGGISYNEQFF | TRBJ2-1 | TRBV28
CASSLYSNNYNEQFF | TRBJ2-1 | TRBV27
CASRATRGEAFF | TRBJ1-1 | TRBV6-2/TRBV6-3
CSASPGHLLGTQYF | TRBJ2-5 | TRBV20-1
CASSWSRLAVTDTQYF | TRBJ2-3 | TRBV7-2
CASSQASRGHEQYF | TRBJ2-7 | TRBV4-2
CASSRSPGGYEQYF | - | TRBV2
CASSYVPPNLNEQFF | TRBJ2-1 | TRBV27